This T cell receptor (beta chain) is from a study of blood T cell repertoires in COVID-19. The length of the CDR3 is 15 residues. Between the trimmed V and J ends, which lost 1 base and 3 bases, there was a span of 14 bases. Germline-derived CDR1 and CDR2 are SGHNT and YYREEE (reference sequence). Sequenced by immunoSEQ multiplex PCR; TCRdb stores in-frame clones only, minus some. This table holds 200,000 or so clones, 83% found once. The clonotype was recovered from a woman aged 45 to 65 who had been exposed to COVID-19. The chain carries TRBV5-4 and TRBJ2-7; D is possibly TRBD2 (6 bases). The sequenced sample consisted of PBMCs or T cells enriched from blood (not recorded which). The CDR3 region is CASSLPGLLNYEQYF. CDR3 coding DNA: TGTGCCAGCAGCTTGCCGGGACTTCTGAACTACGAGCAGTACTTC. The full variable domain, rest sourced from reference TRBV5-4 and TRBJ2-7, is ETGVTQSPTHLIKTRGQQVTLRCSSQSGHNTVSWYQQALGQGPQFIFQYYREEENGRGNFPPRFSGLQFPNYSSELNVNALELDDSALYLCASSLPGLLNYEQYFGPGTRLTVT.